These 9 T cell receptor beta chains were sequenced from one sample in a study of blood T cell repertoires in COVID-19. Only in-frame clones appear in the TCRdb table, and some are missing; sequencing was by immunoSEQ multiplex PCR. Of 200,000 to 300,000 clones detected, about 86% appear once; the ten largest clones hold 1.5% to 2%. Sample: peripheral blood. The source is a man between 25 and 39 years old with active or convalescent COVID-19.

The count of this clone is one. V usage is TRBV9 and J usage is TRBJ2-3, with TRBD2 matching over 7 bases. The trim removed 0 bases at V and 5 bases at J, leaving 9 bases unmatched. The V gene's germline CDR1 is SGDLS and CDR2 YYNGEE. The length of the CDR3 is 16 residues. CDR3 protein: CASSVVGRGLKDTQYF. The CDR3 coding sequence is TGTGCCAGCAGCGTAGTGGGGCGGGGGTTAAAAGATACGCAGTATTTT.

The chain recombines TRBV27 with TRBJ1-5; 8 bases fit TRBD1. The CDR3 totals 14 residues. With V trimmed by 5 bases and J by 3 bases, 3 bases remained unmatched. Germline CDR1 reads MNHEY; CDR2 reads SMNVEV (reference sequence). The CDR3 spells CASSRTGSNQPQHF. DNA for the CDR3: TGTGCCAGCAGTAGGACAGGGTCCAATCAGCCCCAGCATTTT.

This chain links TRBV10-3 with TRBJ1-5; D is ambiguous. Germline V gene sequence: CDR1 ENHRY, CDR2 SYGVKD. V lost 3 bases and J lost 9, with 9 bases in between. The CDR3 has 12 amino acids. The CDR3: CAISDGVGPQHF. CDR3 coding DNA: TGTGCCATCAGTGACGGGGTAGGGCCCCAGCATTTT.

The V gene is TRBV7-6, the J gene TRBJ1-1; 7 bases fit TRBD1. Germline V lookup: CDR1 SGHVS, CDR2 FNYEAQ. CDR3 size: 15 residues. With V trimmed by 5 bases and J by 0 bases, 6 bases remained unmatched. This CDR3 reads CASSPRQGLNTEAFF. In DNA, the CDR3 is TGTGCCAGCAGCCCGAGACAGGGATTGAACACTGAAGCTTTCTTT.

The chain carries TRBV28 and TRBJ2-7; 7 nucleotides agree with TRBD2. V gave up 5 bases and J gave up 2 bases; unmatched junction bases: 12. The length of the CDR3 is 16 residues. Germline CDR1 is MDHEN and CDR2 is SYDVKM. CDR3 nucleotides: TGTGCCAGCAGTCCGCGGGGAGGGGCCCGCACCTACGAGCAGTACTTC. Translation: CASSPRGGARTYEQYF.

This clone appeared once. The chain employs TRBV3-1 (or the pseudogene TRBV3-2) and TRBJ1-5; D gene ambiguous. In germline, CDR1 is LGHDT, CDR2 YNNKEL (reference sequence). The CDR3 consists of 15 residues. The V gene lost 2 bases and the J gene lost 4 bases, with 12 bases spanning the gap. The CDR3 is CASSQRGSRNQPQHF. CDR3 in DNA: TGTGCCAGCAGCCAACGGGGATCCCGAAATCAGCCCCAGCATTTT.

The chain employs TRBV10-2 and TRBJ2-1; 8 nucleotides match TRBD1. Germline loops: CDR1 WSHSY, CDR2 SAAADI. V gave up 6 bases and J gave up 9 bases; unmatched junction bases: 4. The CDR3 totals 12 residues. The CDR3 sequence: CASRGQGGEQFF. The CDR3 nucleotides read TGCGCCAGCAGAGGACAGGGCGGTGAGCAGTTCTTC.

The gene calls are TRBV18 and TRBJ2-5, with 7 nucleotides matching TRBD1. CDR3 length: 15 amino acids. V dropped 2 bases and J dropped 4; count of bases not matched to a gene: 7. Germline CDR1 and CDR2: KGHSH and LQKENI. Here the CDR3 reads CASSPERDSRETQYF. DNA of the CDR3: TGTGCCAGCTCACCAGAACGGGACAGCCGAGAGACCCAGTACTTC.

The chain uses TRBV5-8 and TRBJ2-2, with D unresolved. Germline values: CDR1 SGHTS, CDR2 YDEGEE. This CDR3 is 14 amino acids long. Deletions cut 0 bases from V and 5 bases from J, with 8 bases between. CDR3: CASSLDSPTGELFF. The CDR3 region has the DNA TGTGCCAGCAGCTTGGACTCCCCGACCGGGGAGCTGTTTTTT.